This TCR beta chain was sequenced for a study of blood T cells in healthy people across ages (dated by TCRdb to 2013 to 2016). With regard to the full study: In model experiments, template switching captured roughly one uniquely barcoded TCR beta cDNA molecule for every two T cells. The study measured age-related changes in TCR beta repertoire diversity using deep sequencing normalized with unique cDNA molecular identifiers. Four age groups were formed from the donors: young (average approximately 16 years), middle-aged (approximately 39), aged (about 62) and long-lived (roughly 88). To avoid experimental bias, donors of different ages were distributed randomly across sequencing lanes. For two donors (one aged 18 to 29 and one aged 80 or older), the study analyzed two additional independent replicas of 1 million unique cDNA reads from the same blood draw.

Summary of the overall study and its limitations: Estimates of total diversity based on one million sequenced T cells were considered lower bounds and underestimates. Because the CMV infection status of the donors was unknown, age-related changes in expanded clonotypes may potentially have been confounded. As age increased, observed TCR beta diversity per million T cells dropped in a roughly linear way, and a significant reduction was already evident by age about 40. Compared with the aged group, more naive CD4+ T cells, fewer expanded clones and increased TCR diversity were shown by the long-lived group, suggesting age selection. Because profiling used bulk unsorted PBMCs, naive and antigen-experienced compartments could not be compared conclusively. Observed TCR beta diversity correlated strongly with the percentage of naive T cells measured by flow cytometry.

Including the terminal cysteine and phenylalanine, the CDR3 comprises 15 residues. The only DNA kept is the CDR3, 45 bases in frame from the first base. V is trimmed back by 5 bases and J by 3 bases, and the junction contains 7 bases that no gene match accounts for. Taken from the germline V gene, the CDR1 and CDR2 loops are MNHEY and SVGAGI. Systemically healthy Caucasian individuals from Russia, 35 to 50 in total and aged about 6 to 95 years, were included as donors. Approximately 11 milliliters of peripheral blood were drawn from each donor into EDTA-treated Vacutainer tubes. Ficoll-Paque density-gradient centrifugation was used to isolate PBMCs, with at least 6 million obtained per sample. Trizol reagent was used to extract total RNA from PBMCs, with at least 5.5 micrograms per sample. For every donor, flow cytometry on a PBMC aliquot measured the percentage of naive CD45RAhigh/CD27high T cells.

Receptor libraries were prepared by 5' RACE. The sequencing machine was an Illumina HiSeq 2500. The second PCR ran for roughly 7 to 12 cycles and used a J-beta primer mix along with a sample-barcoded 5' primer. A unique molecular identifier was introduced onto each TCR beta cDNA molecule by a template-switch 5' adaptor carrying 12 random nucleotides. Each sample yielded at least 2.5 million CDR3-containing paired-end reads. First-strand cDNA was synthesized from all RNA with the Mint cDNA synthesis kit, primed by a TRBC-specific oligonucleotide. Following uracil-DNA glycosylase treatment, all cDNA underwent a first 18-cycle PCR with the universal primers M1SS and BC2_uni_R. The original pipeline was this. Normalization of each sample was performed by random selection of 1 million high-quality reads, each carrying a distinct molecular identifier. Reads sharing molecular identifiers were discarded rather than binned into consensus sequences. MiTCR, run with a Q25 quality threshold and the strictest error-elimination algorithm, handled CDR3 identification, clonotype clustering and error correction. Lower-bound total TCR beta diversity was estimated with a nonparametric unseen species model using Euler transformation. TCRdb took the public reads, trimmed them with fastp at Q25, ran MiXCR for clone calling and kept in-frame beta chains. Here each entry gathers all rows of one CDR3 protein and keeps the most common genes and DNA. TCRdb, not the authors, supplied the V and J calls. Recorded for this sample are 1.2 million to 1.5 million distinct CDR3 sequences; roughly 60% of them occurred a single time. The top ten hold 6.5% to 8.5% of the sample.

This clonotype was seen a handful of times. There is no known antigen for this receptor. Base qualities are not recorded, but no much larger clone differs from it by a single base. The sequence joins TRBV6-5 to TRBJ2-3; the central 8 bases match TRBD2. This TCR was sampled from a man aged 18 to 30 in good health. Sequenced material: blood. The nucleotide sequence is TGTGCCAGCAGTCCAGCGGGAGTTAATACAGATACGCAGTATTTT. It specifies CASSPAGVNTDTQYF.